The 21 T cell receptor beta chains presented below share a single source sample, sequenced in a study of immune evolution from preneoplasia to lung adenocarcinoma. Using immunoSEQ multiplex PCR, the repertoire was profiled, and TCRdb retains in-frame clones only, with some absent. The sample includes 2,500 to 3,500 clones, 88% seen only once; the top ten take about 4.6%. The material sequenced was FFPE invasive lung adenocarcinoma tissue. These receptors were collected from a person in their 70s with invasive lung adenocarcinoma.

CDR3 protein: CASSLMGGPYEQYF. The CDR3 nucleotides are TGTGCCAGCAGCTTGATGGGTGGGCCCTACGAGCAGTACTTC. The chain joins TRBV11-2 to TRBJ2-7; D not certain. V dropped 3 bases and J dropped 2 bases, with 11 bases sitting between them. Germline V gene data show CDR1 as SGHAT and CDR2 as FQNNGV. The CDR3 runs to 14 residues.

In nucleotides, the CDR3 is TGTGCCAGCAGTTACAGCCAGGGGATCGGTCAGCCCCAGCATTTT. Translating gives CASSYSQGIGQPQHF. The chain recombines TRBV6-5 with TRBJ1-5; possibly TRBD1 for D (6 bases). Trimming pared 2 bases from V and 6 bases from J, leaving 14 bases between. Germline CDR1 is MNHEY and CDR2 is SVGAGI. The CDR3 length is 15 residues.

This rearrangement joins TRBV27 to TRBJ2-7; TRBD1 aligns across 8 bases. The V and J ends lost 6 bases and 2 bases, in that order; junction bases with no gene match: 12. The CDR3 loop spans 16 amino acids. Per germline, CDR1 MNHEY and CDR2 SMNVEV (reference sequence). This CDR3 reads CASSSRGQVTAYEQYF. Written as DNA, the CDR3 is TGTGCCAGCAGCTCCCGGGGACAGGTAACCGCCTACGAGCAGTACTTC.

This chain links TRBV21-1 with TRBJ2-3. TRBV21-1 is a documented pseudogene. This CDR3 comprises 11 residues. DNA of the CDR3: TGTGCCAGCAGCAACACAGATACGCAGTATTTT. Translation: CASSNTDTQYF.

V usage is TRBV4-3 and J usage is TRBJ1-1; D is uncertain. V dropped 0 bases and J dropped 4 bases, with 9 bases sitting between them. From germline, CDR1 is LGHNA and CDR2 YSLEER. This CDR3 is 14 amino acids long. The CDR3 protein is CASSQDEGGTEAFF. CDR3 DNA sequence: TGCGCCAGCAGCCAAGATGAGGGTGGCACTGAAGCTTTCTTT.

The rearrangement links TRBV6-5 to TRBJ2-7; 8 nucleotides line up with TRBD1. In germline, CDR1 is MNHEY, CDR2 SVGAGI. Trimming removed 5 bases from V and 1 base from J; junction bases left unmatched: 4. The CDR3 extends over 14 amino acids. For the CDR3, the DNA is TGTGCCAGCAGTCGACAGGGGCAGTCCTACGAGCAGTACTTC. Protein product: CASSRQGQSYEQYF.

The sample holds one count of this clone. V and J are TRBV20-1 and TRBJ2-3, with D tentatively TRBD2 (6 bases). The CDR3 consists of 10 residues. The V end lost 8 bases, the J end lost 8 bases, and 11 bases lay between the germline ends. Germline lookup yields CDR1 DFQATT and CDR2 SNEGSKA (reference sequence). CDR3 region: CSLRGGTQYF. The CDR3 nucleotides read TGCAGTTTACGGGGAGGTACGCAGTATTTT.

V gene TRBV5-1 combines with J gene TRBJ2-6; no reliable D call. With 2 bases removed from V and 0 bases from J, the gap between germline ends came to 0 bases. The CDR3 length is 13 residues. Germline CDR1 reads SGHRS; CDR2 reads YFSETQ. The CDR3 sequence: CASSFSGANVLTF. The CDR3 coding sequence is TGCGCCAGCAGCTTCTCTGGGGCCAACGTCCTGACTTTC.

CDR3 coding DNA: TGCAGCGTTGAAGGTGCAGGGGGAGACGAGCAGTACTTC. Amino acid sequence: CSVEGAGGDEQYF. The chain is built from TRBV29-1 and TRBJ2-7; 7 nucleotides agree with TRBD1. The V and J ends lost 1 base and 5 bases, in that order; junction bases with no gene match: 5. This CDR3 spans 13 amino acids. Per germline, CDR1 SQVTM and CDR2 ANQGSEA.

The chain links TRBV11-2 to TRBJ2-3; D uncertain. CDR3 length: 13 residues. Per germline, CDR1 SGHAT and CDR2 FQNNGV. With 7 bases removed from V and 0 bases from J, the gap between germline ends came to 8 bases. The CDR3 spells CASTLRSTDTQYF. The DNA of the CDR3 is TGTGCCAGCACTCTTCGTAGCACAGATACGCAGTATTTT.

This chain links TRBV28 with TRBJ2-1; unclear D gene. Germline loops: CDR1 MDHEN, CDR2 SYDVKM. Trimming took 2 bases from V and 6 from J, leaving 11 bases between them. There are 14 residues in the CDR3. The chain's CDR3 is CASSLRETCNEQFF. DNA for the CDR3: TGTGCCAGCAGTTTACGAGAAACCTGCAATGAGCAGTTCTTC. Full variable domain (outside the CDR3, taken from reference TRBV28 and TRBJ2-1): DVKVTQSSRYLVKRTGEKVFLECVQDMDHENMFWYRQDPGLGLRLIYFSYDVKMKEKGDIPEGYSVSREKKERFSLILESASTNQTSMYLCASSLRETCNEQFFGPGTRLTVL.

This clone showed up just a few times. The chain has TRBV5-8 and TRBJ2-2; D remains unclear. The CDR3 is made up of 15 amino acids. V lost 2 bases and J 4 bases, leaving 12 bases between the germline ends. Germline V gene sequence: CDR1 SGHTS, CDR2 YDEGEE. CDR3 protein: CASSLDLPRTGELFF. CDR3 nucleotide sequence: TGTGCCAGCAGCTTAGACTTGCCTCGCACCGGGGAGCTGTTTTTT.

This clone was observed a single time. This chain uses TRBV7-2 with TRBJ2-1; D unclear. CDR1 is SGHTA and CDR2 is FQGNSA in the germline V gene. The CDR3 loop spans 15 amino acids. V dropped 3 bases and J dropped 4 bases, with 13 bases sitting between them. CDR3 loop: CASSFSSQLYNEQFF. The CDR3 DNA follows: TGTGCCAGCAGCTTTTCGTCACAGCTTTACAATGAGCAGTTCTTC. Drawing the rest from reference TRBV7-2 and TRBJ2-1, the complete variable domain is GAGVSQSPSNKVTEKGKDVELRCDPISGHTALYWYRQSLGQGLEFLIYFQGNSAPDKSGLPSDRFSAERTGGSVSTLTIQRTQQEDSAVYLCASSFSSQLYNEQFFGPGTRLTVL.

This rearrangement joins TRBV19 to TRBJ2-1; 8 nucleotides match TRBD1. The CDR3 consists of 14 residues. The trim removed 4 bases at V and 12 bases at J, leaving 11 bases unmatched. Germline V lookup: CDR1 LNHDA, CDR2 SQIVND (reference sequence). CDR3 amino acids: CASSTLGTGMGQFF. DNA of the CDR3: TGTGCCAGTAGTACTCTTGGGACAGGCATGGGGCAGTTCTTC.

The chain joins TRBV6-6 to TRBJ2-7; 7 positions agree with TRBD1. Germline values: CDR1 MNHNY, CDR2 SVGAGI (reference sequence). The V and J ends lost 4 bases and 3 bases, in that order; junction bases with no gene match: 12. The CDR3 totals 16 residues. CDR3 sequence reads: CASSWGGGQASYEQYF. The CDR3 DNA is TGTGCCAGCAGTTGGGGTGGAGGACAGGCAAGCTACGAGCAGTACTTC.

This chain links TRBV30 with TRBJ2-7; D unresolved. Germline lookup yields CDR1 GTSNPN and CDR2 SVGIG (reference sequence). CDR3 length equals 12 residues. V was cut by 2 bases and J by 3 bases, with 8 bases left in between. Here the CDR3 DNA reads TGTGCCTGGAGTCGTACTAACTACGAGCAGTACTTC. It is translated as CAWSRTNYEQYF.

This rearrangement joins TRBV15 to TRBJ1-2; TRBD1 is a possible D gene (5 bases). V lost 1 base, J lost 4 bases, and 10 bases lay in between. The CDR3 totals 14 residues. The V gene's germline CDR1 is LNHNV and CDR2 YYDKDF (reference sequence). CDR3 sequence reads: CATSRAGGPYGYTF. In nucleotides, the CDR3 is TGTGCCACCAGCAGAGCGGGGGGTCCCTATGGCTACACCTTC. Supplemented by reference TRBV15 and TRBJ1-2, the full variable domain reads DAMVIQNPRYQVTQFGKPVTLSCSQTLNHNVMYWYQQKSSQAPKLLFHYYDKDFNNEADTPDNFQSRRPNTSFCFLDIRSPGLGDTAMYLCATSRAGGPYGYTFGSGTRLTVV.

DNA of the CDR3: TGCGCCAGCAGCCGGGACGAGGGCTCTGGAGGGGCCAACGTCCTGACTTTC. The encoded protein is CASSRDEGSGGANVLTF. The V call is TRBV5-1, the J call TRBJ2-6; either TRBD1 or TRBD2 may fit D (5 bases each). V lost 4 bases and J 4 bases, leaving 18 bases between the germline ends. The germline V gene encodes CDR1 SGHRS and CDR2 YFSETQ. This CDR3 spans 17 amino acids.

The chain joins TRBV11-2 to TRBJ1-5; 9 bases agree with TRBD1. V was pared by 5 bases and J by 6 bases, with 5 bases of the junction left unmatched. Germline V gene sequence: CDR1 SGHAT, CDR2 FQNNGV. The length of the CDR3 is 14 residues. The CDR3 DNA is TGTGCCAGCAGCCGAACAGGGGGCACTCAGCCCCAGCATTTT. The encoded protein is CASSRTGGTQPQHF.

The chain combines TRBV28 with TRBJ2-2; the D gene is possibly TRBD1 (5 bases). V lost 6 bases to trimming and J lost 1 base, with 12 bases between them. Germline V gene lookup returns CDR1 MDHEN and CDR2 SYDVKM. The CDR3 is made up of 15 amino acids. CDR3: CASRAGLLNTGELFF. The CDR3 region has the DNA TGTGCCAGCAGGGCAGGGTTGTTGAACACCGGGGAGCTGTTTTTT. The variable domain in full, with the rest retrieved from reference TRBV28 and TRBJ2-2, is DVKVTQSSRYLVKRTGEKVFLECVQDMDHENMFWYRQDPGLGLRLIYFSYDVKMKEKGDIPEGYSVSREKKERFSLILESASTNQTSMYLCASRAGLLNTGELFFGEGSRLTVL.

The chain couples TRBV2 to TRBJ2-5, with D hard to call. V lost 4 bases and J lost 0, with 6 bases in between. The germline CDR1 and CDR2 sequences are SNHLY and FYNNEI. The CDR3 is 13 residues long. Here the CDR3 DNA reads TGTGCCAGCAGTGTCGGCTACCAAGAGACCCAGTACTTC. Protein sequence: CASSVGYQETQYF.